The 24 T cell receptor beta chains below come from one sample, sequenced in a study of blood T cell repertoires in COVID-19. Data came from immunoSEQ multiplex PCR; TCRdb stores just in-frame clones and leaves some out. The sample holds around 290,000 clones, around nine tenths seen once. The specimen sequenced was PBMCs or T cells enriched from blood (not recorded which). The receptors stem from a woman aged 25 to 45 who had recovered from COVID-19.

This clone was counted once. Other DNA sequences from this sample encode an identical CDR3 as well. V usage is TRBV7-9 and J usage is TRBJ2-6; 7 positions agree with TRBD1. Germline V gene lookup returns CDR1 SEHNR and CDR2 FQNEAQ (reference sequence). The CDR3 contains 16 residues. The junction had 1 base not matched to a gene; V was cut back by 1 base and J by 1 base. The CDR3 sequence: CASSLDRGSGANVLTF. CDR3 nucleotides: TGTGCCAGCAGCTTAGACAGGGGTTCTGGGGCCAACGTCCTGACTTTC.

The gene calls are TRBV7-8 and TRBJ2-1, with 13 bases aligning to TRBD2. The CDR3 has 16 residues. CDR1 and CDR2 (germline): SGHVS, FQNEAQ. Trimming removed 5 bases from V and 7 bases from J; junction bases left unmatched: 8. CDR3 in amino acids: CASSLWTSGSGNEQFF. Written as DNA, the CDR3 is TGTGCCAGCAGCCTTTGGACTAGCGGGAGCGGTAATGAGCAGTTCTTC.

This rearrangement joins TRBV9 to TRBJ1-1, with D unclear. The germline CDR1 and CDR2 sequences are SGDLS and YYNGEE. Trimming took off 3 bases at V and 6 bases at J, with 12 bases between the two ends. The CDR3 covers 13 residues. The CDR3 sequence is CASSARRASEAFF. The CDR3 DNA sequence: TGTGCCAGCAGCGCCCGGCGGGCTTCTGAAGCTTTCTTT.

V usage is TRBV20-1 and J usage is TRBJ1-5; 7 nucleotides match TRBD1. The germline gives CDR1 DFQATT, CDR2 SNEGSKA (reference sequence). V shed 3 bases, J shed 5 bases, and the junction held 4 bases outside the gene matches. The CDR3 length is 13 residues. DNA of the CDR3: TGCAGTGCTAGTGACCAGGGGGATCAGCCCCAGCATTTT. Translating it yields CSASDQGDQPQHF.

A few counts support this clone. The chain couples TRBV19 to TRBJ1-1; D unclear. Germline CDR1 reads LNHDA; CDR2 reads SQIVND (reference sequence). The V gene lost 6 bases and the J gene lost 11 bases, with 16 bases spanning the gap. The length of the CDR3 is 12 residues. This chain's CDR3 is CASRLTNQKAFF. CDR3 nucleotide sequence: TGTGCCAGTAGGTTGACAAACCAGAAGGCTTTCTTT.

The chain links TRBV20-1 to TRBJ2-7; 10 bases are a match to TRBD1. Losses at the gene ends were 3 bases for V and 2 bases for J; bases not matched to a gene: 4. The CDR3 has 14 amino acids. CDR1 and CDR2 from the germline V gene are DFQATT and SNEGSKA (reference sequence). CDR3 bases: TGCAGTGCTAGTACAGGACAGGGGGCCTACGAGCAGTACTTC. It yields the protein CSASTGQGAYEQYF.

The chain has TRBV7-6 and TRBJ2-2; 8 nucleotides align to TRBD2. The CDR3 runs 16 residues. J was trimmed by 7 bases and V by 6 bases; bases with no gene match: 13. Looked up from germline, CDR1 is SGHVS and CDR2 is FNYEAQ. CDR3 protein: CASSSRTSRKFGELFF. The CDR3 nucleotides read TGTGCCAGCAGTTCTAGGACTAGCCGAAAATTCGGGGAGCTGTTTTTT.

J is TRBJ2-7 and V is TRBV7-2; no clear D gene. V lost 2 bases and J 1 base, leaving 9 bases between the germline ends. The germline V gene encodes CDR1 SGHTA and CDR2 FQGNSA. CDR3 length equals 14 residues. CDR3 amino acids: CASSLSQFSYEQYF. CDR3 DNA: TGTGCCAGCAGCTTATCCCAATTTTCCTACGAGCAGTACTTC.

CDR3 loop: CASSGDRGPRLAGVTGELFF. The CDR3 DNA follows: TGCGCCAGCAGCGGAGACAGGGGACCTAGACTAGCGGGGGTCACCGGGGAGCTGTTTTTT. This chain joins TRBV5-1 and TRBJ2-2, with 12 bases fitting TRBD2. Germline CDR1 SGHRS, CDR2 YFSETQ. The CDR3 covers 20 residues. V lost 4 bases and J lost 4; bases outside the gene matches: 17.

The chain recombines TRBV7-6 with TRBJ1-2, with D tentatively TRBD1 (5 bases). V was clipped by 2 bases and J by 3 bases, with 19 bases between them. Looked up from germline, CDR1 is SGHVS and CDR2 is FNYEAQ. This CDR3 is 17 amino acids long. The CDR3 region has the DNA TGTGCCAGCAGCTTAAGGGGTTCACCACGGTCCGACTATGGCTACACCTTC. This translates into CASSLRGSPRSDYGYTF.

As DNA, the CDR3 is TGTGCCAGCACCCCCCAGGGGCCAGAAGAAGAGACCCAGTACTTC. Its protein product is CASTPQGPEEETQYF. The chain recombines TRBV7-9 with TRBJ2-5; D perhaps matches TRBD1 (6 bases). Trimming took 7 bases from V and 3 from J, leaving 18 bases between them. The CDR3 is 15 residues long. CDR1 SEHNR and CDR2 FQNEAQ come from the germline V gene (reference sequence). Using reference TRBV7-9 and TRBJ2-5 for the parts outside the CDR3, the full variable domain is DTGVSQNPRHKITKRGQNVTFRCDPISEHNRLYWYRQTLGQGPEFLTYFQNEAQLEKSRLLSDRFSAERPKGSFSTLEIQRTEQGDSAMYLCASTPQGPEEETQYFGPGTRLLVL.

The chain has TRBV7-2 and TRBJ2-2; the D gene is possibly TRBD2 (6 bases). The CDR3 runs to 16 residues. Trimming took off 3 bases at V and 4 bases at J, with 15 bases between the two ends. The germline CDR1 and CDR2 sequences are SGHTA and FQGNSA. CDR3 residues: CASSLDGTLPTGELFF. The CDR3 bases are TGTGCCAGCAGCTTGGATGGGACTCTCCCCACCGGGGAGCTGTTTTTT. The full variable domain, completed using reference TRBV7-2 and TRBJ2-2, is GAGVSQSPSNKVTEKGKDVELRCDPISGHTALYWYRQSLGQGLEFLIYFQGNSAPDKSGLPSDRFSAERTGGSVSTLTIQRTQQEDSAVYLCASSLDGTLPTGELFFGEGSRLTVL.

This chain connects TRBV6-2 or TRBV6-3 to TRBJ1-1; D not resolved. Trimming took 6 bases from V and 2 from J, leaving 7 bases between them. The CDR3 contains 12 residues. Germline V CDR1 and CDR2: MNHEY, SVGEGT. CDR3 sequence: CASSPLNTEAFF. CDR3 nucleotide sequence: TGTGCCAGCAGCCCCCTCAACACTGAAGCTTTCTTT.

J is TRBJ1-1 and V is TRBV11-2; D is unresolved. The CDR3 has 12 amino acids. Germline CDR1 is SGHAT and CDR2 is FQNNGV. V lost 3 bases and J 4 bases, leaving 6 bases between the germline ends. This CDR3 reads CASSFEGTEAFF. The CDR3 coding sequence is TGTGCCAGCAGCTTCGAGGGCACTGAAGCTTTCTTT.

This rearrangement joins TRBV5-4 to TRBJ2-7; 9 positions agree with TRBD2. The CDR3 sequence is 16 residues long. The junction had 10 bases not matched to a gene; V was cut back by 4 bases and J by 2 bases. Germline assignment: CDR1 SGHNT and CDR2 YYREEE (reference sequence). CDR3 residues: CASSQSPGTSTYEQYF. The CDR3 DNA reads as TGTGCCAGCAGCCAATCACCCGGGACTAGCACCTACGAGCAGTACTTC.

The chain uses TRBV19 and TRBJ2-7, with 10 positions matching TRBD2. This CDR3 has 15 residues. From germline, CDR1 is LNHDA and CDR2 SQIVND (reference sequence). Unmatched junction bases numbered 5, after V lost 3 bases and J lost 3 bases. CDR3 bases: TGTGCCAGTAGTATTGTCTCTAGCGGGAGCTACGAGCAGTACTTC. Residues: CASSIVSSGSYEQYF. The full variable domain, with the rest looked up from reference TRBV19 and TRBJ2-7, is DGGITQSPKYLFRKEGQNVTLSCEQNLNHDAMYWYRQDPGQGLRLIYYSQIVNDFQKGDIAEGYSVSREKKESFPLTVTSAQKNPTAFYLCASSIVSSGSYEQYFGPGTRLTVT.

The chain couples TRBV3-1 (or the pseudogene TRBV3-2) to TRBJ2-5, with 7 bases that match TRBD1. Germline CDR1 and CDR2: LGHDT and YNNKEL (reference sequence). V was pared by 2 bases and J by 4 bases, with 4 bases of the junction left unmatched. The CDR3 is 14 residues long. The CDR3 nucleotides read TGTGCCAGCAGCCAACTGGGACAGTTAGAGACCCAGTACTTC. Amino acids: CASSQLGQLETQYF.

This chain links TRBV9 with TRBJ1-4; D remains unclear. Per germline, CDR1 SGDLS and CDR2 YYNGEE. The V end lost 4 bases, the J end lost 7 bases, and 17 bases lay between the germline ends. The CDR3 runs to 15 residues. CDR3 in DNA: TGTGCCAGCAGCTTAAAATCCTCTGGGAGTGAAAAACTGTTTTTT. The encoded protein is CASSLKSSGSEKLFF.

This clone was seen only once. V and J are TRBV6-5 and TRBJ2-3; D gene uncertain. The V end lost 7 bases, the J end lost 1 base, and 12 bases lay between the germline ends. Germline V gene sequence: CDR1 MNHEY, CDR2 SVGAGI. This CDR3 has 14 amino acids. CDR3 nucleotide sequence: TGTGCCAGCAAAAGGTATCAGGGCACAGATACGCAGTATTTT. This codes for CASKRYQGTDTQYF.

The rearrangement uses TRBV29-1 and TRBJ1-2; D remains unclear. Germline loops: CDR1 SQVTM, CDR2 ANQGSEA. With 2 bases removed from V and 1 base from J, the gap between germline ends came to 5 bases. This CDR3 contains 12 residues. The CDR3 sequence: CSVELFNYGYTF. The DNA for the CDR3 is TGCAGCGTTGAACTTTTTAACTATGGCTACACCTTC.

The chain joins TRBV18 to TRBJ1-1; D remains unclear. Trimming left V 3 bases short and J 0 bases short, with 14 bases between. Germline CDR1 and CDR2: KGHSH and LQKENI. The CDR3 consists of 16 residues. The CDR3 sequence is CASSPAERAVNTEAFF. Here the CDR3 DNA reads TGTGCCAGCTCACCGGCAGAGAGGGCAGTGAACACTGAAGCTTTCTTT.

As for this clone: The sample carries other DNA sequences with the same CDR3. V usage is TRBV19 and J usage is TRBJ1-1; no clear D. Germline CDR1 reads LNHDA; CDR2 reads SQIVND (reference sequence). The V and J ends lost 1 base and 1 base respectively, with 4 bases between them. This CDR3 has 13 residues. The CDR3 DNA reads TGTGCCAGTAGTATAGGCAGGAACACTGAAGCTTTCTTT. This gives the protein CASSIGRNTEAFF.

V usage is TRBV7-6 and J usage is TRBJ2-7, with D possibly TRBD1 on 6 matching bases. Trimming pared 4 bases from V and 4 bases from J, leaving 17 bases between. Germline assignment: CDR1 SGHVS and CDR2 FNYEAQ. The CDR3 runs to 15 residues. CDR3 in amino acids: CASSSKPGTHYEQYF. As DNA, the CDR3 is TGTGCCAGCAGCTCTAAACCCGGGACACATTACGAGCAGTACTTC. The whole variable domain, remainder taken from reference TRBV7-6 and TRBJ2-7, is GAGVSQSPRYKVTKRGQDVALRCDPISGHVSLYWYRQALGQGPEFLTYFNYEAQQDKSGLPNDRFSAERPEGSISTLTIQRTEQRDSAMYRCASSSKPGTHYEQYFGPGTRLTVT.

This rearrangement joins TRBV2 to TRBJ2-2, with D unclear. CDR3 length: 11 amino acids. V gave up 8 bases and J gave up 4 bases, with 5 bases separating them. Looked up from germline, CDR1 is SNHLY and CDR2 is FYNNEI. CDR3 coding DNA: TGTGCCAGCTCCAGCACCGGGGAGCTGTTTTTT. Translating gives CASSSTGELFF. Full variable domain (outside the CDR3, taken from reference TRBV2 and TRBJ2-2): EPEVTQTPSHQVTQMGQEVILRCVPISNHLYFYWYRQILGQKVEFLVSFYNNEISEKSEIFDDQFSVERPDGSNFTLKIRSTKLEDSAMYFCASSSTGELFFGEGSRLTVL.